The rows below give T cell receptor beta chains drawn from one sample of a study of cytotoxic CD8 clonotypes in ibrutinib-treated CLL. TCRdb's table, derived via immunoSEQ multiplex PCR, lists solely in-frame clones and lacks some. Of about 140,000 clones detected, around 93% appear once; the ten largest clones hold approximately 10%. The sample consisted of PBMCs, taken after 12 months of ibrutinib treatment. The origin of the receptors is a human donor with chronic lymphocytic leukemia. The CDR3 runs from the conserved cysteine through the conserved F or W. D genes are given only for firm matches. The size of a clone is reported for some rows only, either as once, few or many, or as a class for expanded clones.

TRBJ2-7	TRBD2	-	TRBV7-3	CASSQSTSGASYEQYF	TGTGCCAGCAGCCAATCCACTAGCGGAGCATCCTACGAGCAGTACTTC
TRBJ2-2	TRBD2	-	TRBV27	CASYGLDRKITGELFF	TGTGCCAGCTATGGACTAGACCGTAAAATCACCGGGGAGCTGTTTTTT
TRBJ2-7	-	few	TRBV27	CASTAGSYEQYF	TGTGCCAGCACAGCCGGGTCCTACGAGCAGTACTTC
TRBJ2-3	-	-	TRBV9	CASSVEWGSEDTQYF	TGTGCCAGCAGCGTAGAATGGGGGTCCGAAGATACGCAGTATTTT
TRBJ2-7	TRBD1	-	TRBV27	CASWDRGTSVGNEQYF	TGTGCCAGTTGGGACAGGGGAACGTCGGTGGGCAACGAGCAGTACTTC
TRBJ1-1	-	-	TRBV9	CASSVASGSTEAFF	TGTGCCAGCAGCGTAGCGAGTGGGAGCACTGAAGCTTTCTTT
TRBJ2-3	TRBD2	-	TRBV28	CASSLTSGLGTDTQYF	TGTGCCAGCAGCCTTACTAGCGGTTTGGGCACAGATACGCAGTATTTT
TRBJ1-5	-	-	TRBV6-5	CASSYSIGQPQHF	TGTGCCAGCAGTTACTCGATCGGTCAGCCCCAGCATTTT
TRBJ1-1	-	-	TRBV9	CASSVGGVSKAFF	TGTGCCAGCAGCGTAGGGGGCGTATCGAAAGCTTTCTTT
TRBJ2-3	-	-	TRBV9	CASSVLGNTDTQYF	TGTGCCAGCAGCGTTCTCGGGAACACAGATACGCAGTATTTT
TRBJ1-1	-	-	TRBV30	CAWSVSPITEAFF	TGTGCCTGGAGTGTGTCCCCGATAACTGAAGCTTTCTTT
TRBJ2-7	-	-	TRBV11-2	CASSLEGRGYGEQYF	TGTGCCAGCAGCTTAGAAGGCAGGGGTTACGGCGAGCAGTACTTC
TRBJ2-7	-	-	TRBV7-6	CASSLSAYEQYF	TGTGCCAGCAGCTTAAGCGCCTACGAGCAGTACTTC
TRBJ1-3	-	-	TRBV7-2	CASSPISLSGNTIYF	TGTGCCAGCAGCCCCATCTCCTTATCTGGAAACACCATATATTTT
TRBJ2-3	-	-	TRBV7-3	CASSLMGGTDTQYF	TGTGCCAGCAGCTTAATGGGTGGGACAGATACGCAGTATTTT
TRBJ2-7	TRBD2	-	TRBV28	CASRFSPGLAYEQYF	TGTGCCAGCAGATTCTCCCCGGGACTAGCGTACGAGCAGTACTTC
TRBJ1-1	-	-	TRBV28	CASSLWAGEAFF	TGTGCCAGCAGTTTGTGGGCAGGTGAAGCTTTCTTT
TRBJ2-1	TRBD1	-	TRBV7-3	CASSLNRGNEQFF	TGTGCCAGCAGCCTCAACAGGGGGAATGAGCAGTTCTTC
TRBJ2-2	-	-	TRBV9	CASSVGENTGELFF	TGTGCCAGCAGCGTTGGGGAAAACACCGGGGAGCTGTTTTTT
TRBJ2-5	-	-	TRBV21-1	CASSKGGRYRPGGETQYF	TGTGCCAGCAGCAAAGGTGGGAGATACAGACCAGGCGGAGAGACCCAGTACTTC
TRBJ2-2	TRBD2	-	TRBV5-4	CASSFAGGSTGELFF	TGTGCCAGCAGCTTCGCGGGAGGGAGCACCGGGGAGCTGTTTTTT
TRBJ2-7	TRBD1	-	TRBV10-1	CASSGYGQADSYEQYF	TGCGCCAGCAGTGGCTATGGACAGGCCGACTCCTACGAGCAGTACTTC
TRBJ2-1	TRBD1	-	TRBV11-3	CARKTGGVRYNEQFF	TGTGCCAGGAAAACAGGGGGCGTACGTTACAATGAGCAGTTCTTC
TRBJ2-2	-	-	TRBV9	CASSVVEPSNTGELFF	TGTGCCAGCAGCGTAGTGGAGCCATCGAACACCGGGGAGCTGTTTTTT
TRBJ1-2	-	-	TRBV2	CASSEATEFYGYTF	TGTGCCAGCAGTGAAGCGACGGAGTTCTATGGCTACACCTTC
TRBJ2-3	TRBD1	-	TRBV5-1	CASSWDRGTDTQYF	TGCGCCAGCAGCTGGGACAGGGGAACAGATACGCAGTATTTT
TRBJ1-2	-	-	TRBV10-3	CAISEGTGKSYGYTF	TGTGCCATCAGTGAAGGTACAGGGAAGAGCTATGGCTACACCTTC
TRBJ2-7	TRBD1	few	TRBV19	CASSINRGYEQYF	TGTGCCAGTAGTATAAACAGGGGCTACGAGCAGTACTTC
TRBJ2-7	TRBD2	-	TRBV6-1	CASTLVSTSGSEQYF	TGTGCCAGCACCCTGGTGTCGACTAGCGGGAGCGAGCAGTACTTC
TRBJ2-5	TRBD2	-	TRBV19	CASSRTSGPYQETQYF	TGTGCCAGTAGTCGGACTAGCGGGCCTTATCAAGAGACCCAGTACTTC
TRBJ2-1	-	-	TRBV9	CASSVNFRSEQFF	TGTGCCAGCAGCGTAAACTTTCGGAGTGAGCAGTTCTTC
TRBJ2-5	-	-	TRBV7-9	CASSLFQQETQYF	TGTGCCAGCAGCTTATTCCAGCAAGAGACCCAGTACTTC
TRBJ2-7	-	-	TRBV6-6	CASSSAYEQYF	TGTGCCAGCAGTTCCGCCTACGAGCAGTACTTC
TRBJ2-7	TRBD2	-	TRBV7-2	CASSSFLAASSYEQYF	TGTGCCAGCAGCTCTTTTCTAGCGGCCAGCTCCTACGAGCAGTACTTC
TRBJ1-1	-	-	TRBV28	CASSRRAFEAFF	TGTGCCAGCAGTCGACGGGCCTTTGAAGCTTTCTTT
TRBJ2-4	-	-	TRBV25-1	CASSGGVLQYF	TGTGCCAGCAGTGGGGGGGTTCTTCAGTACTTC
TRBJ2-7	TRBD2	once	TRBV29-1	CSVDLAGGAYEQYF	TGCAGCGTTGATCTAGCGGGAGGCGCCTACGAGCAGTACTTC
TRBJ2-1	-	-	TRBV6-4	CASSFGPSNEQFF	TGTGCCAGCAGCTTCGGACCGTCTAATGAGCAGTTCTTC
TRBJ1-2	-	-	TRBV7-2	CASSLVPRGPYGYTF	TGTGCCAGCAGCTTAGTGCCAAGAGGCCCCTATGGCTACACCTTC
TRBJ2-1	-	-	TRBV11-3	CASSPGVSYNEQFF	TGTGCCAGCAGCCCCGGGGTCTCCTACAATGAGCAGTTCTTC
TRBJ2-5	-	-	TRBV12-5	CASALGVGLQETQYF	TGTGCTAGTGCCCTGGGGGTGGGGCTACAAGAGACCCAGTACTTC
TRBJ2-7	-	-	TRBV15	CATSRDTYEQYF	TGTGCCACCAGCAGAGACACCTACGAGCAGTACTTC
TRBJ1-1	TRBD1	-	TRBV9	CASSQGGQNTEAFF	TGTGCCAGCAGCCAGGGGGGGCAGAACACTGAAGCTTTCTTT
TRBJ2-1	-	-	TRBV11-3	CASSLAGGEQFF	TGTGCCAGCAGCTTAGCTGGAGGTGAGCAGTTCTTC
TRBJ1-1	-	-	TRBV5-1	CASSGGNLNTEAFF	TGCGCCAGCAGCGGGGGGAATTTGAACACTGAAGCTTTCTTT
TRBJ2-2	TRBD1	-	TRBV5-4	CASSHRDRDTGELFF	TGTGCCAGCAGCCACCGGGACAGGGACACCGGGGAGCTGTTTTTT